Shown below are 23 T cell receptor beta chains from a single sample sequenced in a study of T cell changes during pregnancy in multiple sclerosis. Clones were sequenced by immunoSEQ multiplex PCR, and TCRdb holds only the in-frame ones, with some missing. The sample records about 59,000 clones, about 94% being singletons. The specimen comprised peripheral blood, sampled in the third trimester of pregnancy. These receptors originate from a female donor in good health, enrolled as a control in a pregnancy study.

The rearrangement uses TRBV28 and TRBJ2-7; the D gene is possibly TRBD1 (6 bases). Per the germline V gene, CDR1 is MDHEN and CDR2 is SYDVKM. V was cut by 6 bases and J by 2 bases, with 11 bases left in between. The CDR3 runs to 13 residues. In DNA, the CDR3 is TGTGCCAGCAGGGGGGACATCCCCTACGAGCAGTACTTC. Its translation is CASRGDIPYEQYF. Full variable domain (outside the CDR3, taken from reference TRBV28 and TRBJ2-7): DVKVTQSSRYLVKRTGEKVFLECVQDMDHENMFWYRQDPGLGLRLIYFSYDVKMKEKGDIPEGYSVSREKKERFSLILESASTNQTSMYLCASRGDIPYEQYFGPGTRLTVT.

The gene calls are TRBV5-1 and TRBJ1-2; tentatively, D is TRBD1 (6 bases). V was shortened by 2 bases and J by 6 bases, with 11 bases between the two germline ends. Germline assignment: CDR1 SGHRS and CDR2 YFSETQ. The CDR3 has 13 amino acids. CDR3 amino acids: CASSLGSGDGYTF. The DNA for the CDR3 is TGCGCCAGCAGCTTAGGGTCAGGGGATGGCTACACCTTC.

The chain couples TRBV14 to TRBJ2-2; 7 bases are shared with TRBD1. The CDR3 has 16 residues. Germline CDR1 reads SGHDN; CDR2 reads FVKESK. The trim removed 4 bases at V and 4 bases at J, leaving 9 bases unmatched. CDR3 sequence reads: CASSRQGSMGTGELFF. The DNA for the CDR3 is TGTGCCAGCAGCCGACAGGGTAGTATGGGCACCGGGGAGCTGTTTTTT.

For the CDR3, the DNA is TGTGCCAGCAGCTTAGATGGAGGGAGCACAGATACGCAGTATTTT. It specifies CASSLDGGSTDTQYF. This rearrangement joins TRBV7-2 to TRBJ2-3; TRBD2 is a possible D gene (6 bases). The V gene's germline CDR1 is SGHTA and CDR2 FQGNSA. The CDR3 is made up of 15 amino acids. V was pared by 1 base and J by 0 bases, with 8 bases between.

CDR3 sequence: CASRRGQGAYYEQYF. The CDR3 region has the DNA TGTGCCAGCAGAAGGGGACAGGGGGCATACTACGAGCAGTACTTC. V gene TRBV25-1 combines with J gene TRBJ2-7, with TRBD1 identical over 12 bases. The V segment lost 6 bases and the J segment 3 bases; nucleotides outside the gene matches: 6. The CDR3 length is 15 residues. The germline V gene encodes CDR1 MGHDK and CDR2 SYGVNS.

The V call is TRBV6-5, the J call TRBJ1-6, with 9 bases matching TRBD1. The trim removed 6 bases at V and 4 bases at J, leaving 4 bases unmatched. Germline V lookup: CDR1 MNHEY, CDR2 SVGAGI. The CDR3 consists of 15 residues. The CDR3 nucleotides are TGTGCCAGCAGGGGGGGACAGGGTTATAATTCACCCCTCCACTTT. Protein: CASRGGQGYNSPLHF.

CDR3 sequence reads: CAPPGGARVDYGYTF. CDR3 nucleotides: TGTGCCCCCCCAGGGGGCGCGAGGGTTGACTATGGCTACACCTTC. The chain recombines TRBV21-1 with TRBJ1-2; the D call TRBD1 from the table was never checked on the DNA. TRBV21-1 is given as a pseudogene. The CDR3 is made up of 15 amino acids.

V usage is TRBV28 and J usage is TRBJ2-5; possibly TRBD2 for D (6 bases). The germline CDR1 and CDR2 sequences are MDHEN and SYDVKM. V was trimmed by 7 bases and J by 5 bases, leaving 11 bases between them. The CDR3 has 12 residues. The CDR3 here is CASTYAGETQYF. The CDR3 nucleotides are TGTGCCAGCACGTACGCGGGGGAGACCCAGTACTTC. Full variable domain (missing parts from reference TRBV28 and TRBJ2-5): DVKVTQSSRYLVKRTGEKVFLECVQDMDHENMFWYRQDPGLGLRLIYFSYDVKMKEKGDIPEGYSVSREKKERFSLILESASTNQTSMYLCASTYAGETQYFGPGTRLLVL.

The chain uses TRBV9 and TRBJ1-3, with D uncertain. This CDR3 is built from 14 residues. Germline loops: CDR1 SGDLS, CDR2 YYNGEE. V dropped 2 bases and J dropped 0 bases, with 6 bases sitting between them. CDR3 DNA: TGTGCCAGCAGCGTCTTAGACTCTGGAAACACCATATATTTT. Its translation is CASSVLDSGNTIYF. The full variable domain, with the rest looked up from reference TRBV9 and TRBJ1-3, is DSGVTQTPKHLITATGQRVTLRCSPRSGDLSVYWYQQSLDQGLQFLIQYYNGEERAKGNILERFSAQQFPDLHSELNLSSLELGDSALYFCASSVLDSGNTIYFGEGSWLTVV.

In nucleotides, the CDR3 is TGCGCCAGCAGCCAGTTAGCGAGTGATAATGAGCAGTTCTTC. Its translation is CASSQLASDNEQFF. The chain is built from TRBV4-3 and TRBJ2-1; D perhaps matches TRBD2 (5 bases). V lost 3 bases, J lost 7 bases, and 13 bases lay in between. There are 14 residues in the CDR3. From germline, CDR1 is LGHNA and CDR2 YSLEER.

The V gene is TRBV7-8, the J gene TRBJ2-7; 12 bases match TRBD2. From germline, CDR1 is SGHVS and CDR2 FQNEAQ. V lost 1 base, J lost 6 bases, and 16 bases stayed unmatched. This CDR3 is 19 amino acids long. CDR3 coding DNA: TGTGCCAGCAGCTTAGAACGCAGCCGGGCTAGCGGGAGGGGGAGCGAGCAGTACTTC. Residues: CASSLERSRASGRGSEQYF.

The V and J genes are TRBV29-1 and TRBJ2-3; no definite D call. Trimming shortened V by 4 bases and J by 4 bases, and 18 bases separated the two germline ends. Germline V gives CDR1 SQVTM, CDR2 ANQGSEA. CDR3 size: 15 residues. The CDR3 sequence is CSVGVRGEEADTQYF. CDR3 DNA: TGCAGCGTTGGGGTAAGAGGAGAAGAGGCAGATACGCAGTATTTT.

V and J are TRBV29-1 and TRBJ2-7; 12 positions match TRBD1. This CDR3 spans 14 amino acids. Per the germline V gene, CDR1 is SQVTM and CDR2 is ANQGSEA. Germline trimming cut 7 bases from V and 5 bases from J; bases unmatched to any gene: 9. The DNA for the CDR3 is TGCAGCGCCCAAGCCGGGACAGGGGGCGACGAGCAGTACTTC. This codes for CSAQAGTGGDEQYF.

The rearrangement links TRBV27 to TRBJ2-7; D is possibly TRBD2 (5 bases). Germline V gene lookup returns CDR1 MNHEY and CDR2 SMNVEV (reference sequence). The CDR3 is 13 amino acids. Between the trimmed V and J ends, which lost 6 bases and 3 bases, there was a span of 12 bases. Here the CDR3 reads CASSVGRGYEQYF. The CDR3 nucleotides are TGTGCCAGCAGCGTAGGACGGGGCTACGAGCAGTACTTC.

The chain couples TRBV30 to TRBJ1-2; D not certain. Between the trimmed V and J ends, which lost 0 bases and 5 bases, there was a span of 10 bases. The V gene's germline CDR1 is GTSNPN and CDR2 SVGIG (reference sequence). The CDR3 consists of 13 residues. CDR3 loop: CAWSVRSLYGYTF. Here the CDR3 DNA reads TGTGCCTGGAGTGTACGGTCCCTATATGGCTACACCTTC.

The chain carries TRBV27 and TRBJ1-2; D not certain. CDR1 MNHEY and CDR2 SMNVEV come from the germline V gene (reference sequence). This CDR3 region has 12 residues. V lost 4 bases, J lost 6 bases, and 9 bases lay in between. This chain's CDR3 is CASSSRRDGYTF. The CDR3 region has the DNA TGTGCCAGCAGTTCCCGGAGAGATGGCTACACCTTC.

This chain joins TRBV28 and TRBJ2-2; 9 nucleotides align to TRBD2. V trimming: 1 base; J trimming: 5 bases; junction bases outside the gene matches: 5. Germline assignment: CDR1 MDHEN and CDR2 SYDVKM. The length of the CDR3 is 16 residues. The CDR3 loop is CASSLLAGGPTGELFF. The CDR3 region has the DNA TGTGCCAGCAGTTTATTGGCGGGAGGGCCGACCGGGGAGCTGTTTTTT. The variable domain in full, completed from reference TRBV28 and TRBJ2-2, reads DVKVTQSSRYLVKRTGEKVFLECVQDMDHENMFWYRQDPGLGLRLIYFSYDVKMKEKGDIPEGYSVSREKKERFSLILESASTNQTSMYLCASSLLAGGPTGELFFGEGSRLTVL.

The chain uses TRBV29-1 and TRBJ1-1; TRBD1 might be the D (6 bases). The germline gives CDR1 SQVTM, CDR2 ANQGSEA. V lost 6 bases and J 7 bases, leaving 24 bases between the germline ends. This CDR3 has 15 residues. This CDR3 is CSVGPGQLPHYEAFF. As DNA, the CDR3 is TGCAGCGTGGGCCCAGGACAGCTGCCCCATTATGAAGCTTTCTTT. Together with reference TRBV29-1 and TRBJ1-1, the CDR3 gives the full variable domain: SAVISQKPSRDICQRGTSLTIQCQVDSQVTMMFWYRQQPGQSLTLIATANQGSEATYESGFVIDKFPISRPNLTFSTLTVSNMSPEDSSIYLCSVGPGQLPHYEAFFGQGTRLTVV.

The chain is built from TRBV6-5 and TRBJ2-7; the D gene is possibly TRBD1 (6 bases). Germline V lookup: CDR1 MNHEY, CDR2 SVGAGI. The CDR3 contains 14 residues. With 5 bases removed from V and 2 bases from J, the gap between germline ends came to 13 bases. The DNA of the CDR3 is TGTGCCAGCAGTCTCTTGGGACAAGCCTACGAGCAGTACTTC. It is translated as CASSLLGQAYEQYF.

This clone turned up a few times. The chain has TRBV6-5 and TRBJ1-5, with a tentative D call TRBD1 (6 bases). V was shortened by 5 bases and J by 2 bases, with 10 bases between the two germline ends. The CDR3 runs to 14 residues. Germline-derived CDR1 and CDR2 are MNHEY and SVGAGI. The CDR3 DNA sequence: TGTGCCAGCAGTGATCGACAGGGCAATCAGCCCCAGCATTTT. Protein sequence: CASSDRQGNQPQHF.

CDR3 amino acids: CASSVTGSGTGELFF. In nucleotides, the CDR3 is TGTGCCAGCAGCGTGACAGGGTCTGGGACCGGGGAGCTGTTTTTT. This chain links TRBV5-5 with TRBJ2-2; TRBD1 aligns across 7 bases. The CDR3 has 15 amino acids. Trimming at V came to 4 bases and at J to 5 bases, leaving 8 bases not matched to a gene. Germline CDR1 and CDR2: SGHKS and YYEKEE (reference sequence).

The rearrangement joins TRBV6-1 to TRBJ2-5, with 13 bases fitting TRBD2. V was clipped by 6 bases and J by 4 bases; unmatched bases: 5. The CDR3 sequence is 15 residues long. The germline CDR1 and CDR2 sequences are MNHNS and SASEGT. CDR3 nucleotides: TGTGCCAGCAGGCCACTAGCGGGGGGGCCAGAGACCCAGTACTTC. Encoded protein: CASRPLAGGPETQYF.

CDR3 in amino acids: CASSLVGVGEQFF. DNA of the CDR3: TGTGCCAGCAGCTTAGTGGGAGTAGGTGAGCAGTTCTTC. The genes are TRBV7-8 and TRBJ2-1; D possibly corresponds to TRBD2 (5 bases). V was trimmed by 1 base and J by 9 bases, leaving 10 bases between them. Germline V gene data show CDR1 as SGHVS and CDR2 as FQNEAQ. This CDR3 comprises 13 residues.